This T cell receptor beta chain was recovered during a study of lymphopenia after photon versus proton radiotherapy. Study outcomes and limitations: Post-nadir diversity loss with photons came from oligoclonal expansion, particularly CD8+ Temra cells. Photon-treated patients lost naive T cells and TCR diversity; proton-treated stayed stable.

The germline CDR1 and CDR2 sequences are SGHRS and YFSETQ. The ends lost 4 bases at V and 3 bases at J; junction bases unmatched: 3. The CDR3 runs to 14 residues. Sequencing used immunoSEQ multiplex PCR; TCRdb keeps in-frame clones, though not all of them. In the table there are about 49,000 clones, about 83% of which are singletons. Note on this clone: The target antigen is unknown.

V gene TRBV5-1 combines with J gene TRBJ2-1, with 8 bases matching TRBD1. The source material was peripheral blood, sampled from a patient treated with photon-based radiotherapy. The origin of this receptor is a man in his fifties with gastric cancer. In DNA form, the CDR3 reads TGCGCCAGCAGCCGACAGGGGTTCTACAATGAGCAGTTCTTC. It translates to CASSRQGFYNEQFF.